Presented here are 2 T cell receptor beta chains from one specimen sequenced in a study of T cell changes during pregnancy in multiple sclerosis. Assay used: immunoSEQ multiplex PCR; TCRdb lists only in-frame clones, some missing. The table shows some 76,000 clones, with roughly 91% occurring only once. The source was CD4+ T cells from peripheral blood mononuclear cells, collected after pregnancy. The receptors stem from a female donor with multiple sclerosis, enrolled in a pregnancy study.

This chain connects TRBV19 to TRBJ2-5; 7 nucleotides match TRBD2. The CDR3 runs to 14 residues. With V trimmed by 3 bases and J by 2 bases, 3 bases remained unmatched. Germline assignment: CDR1 LNHDA and CDR2 SQIVND (reference sequence). CDR3: CASSMGGSQETQYF. The CDR3 bases are TGTGCCAGTAGTATGGGGGGGTCACAAGAGACCCAGTACTTC.

The chain links TRBV2 to TRBJ1-1; D is ambiguous. The length of the CDR3 is 12 residues. Trimming stripped 5 bases from V and 8 bases from J, with 12 bases between. Germline CDR1 reads SNHLY; CDR2 reads FYNNEI. The DNA for the CDR3 is TGTGCCAGCAGTATTAGTGGTCCAGAAGCTTTCTTT. This sequence encodes CASSISGPEAFF.